The source of this T cell receptor beta chain is a study of blood T cell repertoires in COVID-19. Sequencing used immunoSEQ multiplex PCR; TCRdb keeps in-frame clones, though not all of them. The sample includes 200,000 to 300,000 clones, 84% seen only once; the top ten take under 5.5%. The CDR3 totals 15 residues. Trimming cost V 7 bases and J 2 bases, with 16 bases left between them. Per the germline V gene, CDR1 is SEHNR and CDR2 is FQNEAQ (reference sequence). Sequenced material: peripheral blood. The clonotype comes from a man aged 55 to 70 with acute or convalescent COVID-19. The V call is TRBV7-9, the J call TRBJ2-3; D may be TRBD1 (5 bases). The CDR3 DNA follows: TGTGCCAGCACCCCCCGTGGGGCTCCCACAGATACGCAGTATTTT. It is translated as CASTPRGAPTDTQYF. Filled out from reference TRBV7-9 and TRBJ2-3, the complete variable domain reads DTGVSQNPRHKITKRGQNVTFRCDPISEHNRLYWYRQTLGQGPEFLTYFQNEAQLEKSRLLSDRFSAERPKGSFSTLEIQRTEQGDSAMYLCASTPRGAPTDTQYFGPGTRLTVL.